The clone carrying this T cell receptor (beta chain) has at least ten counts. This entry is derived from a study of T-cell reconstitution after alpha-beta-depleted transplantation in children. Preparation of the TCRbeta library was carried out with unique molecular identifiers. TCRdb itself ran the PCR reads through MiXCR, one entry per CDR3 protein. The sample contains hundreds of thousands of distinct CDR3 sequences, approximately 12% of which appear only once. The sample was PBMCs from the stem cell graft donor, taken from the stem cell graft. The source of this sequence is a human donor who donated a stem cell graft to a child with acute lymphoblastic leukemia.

DNA of the CDR3: TGTGCCAGTTCCCCGGTTAGGGGTTACGAGACCCAGTACTTC. It translates to CASSPVRGYETQYF. The V gene is TRBV19, the J gene TRBJ2-5, with D maybe TRBD1 (5 bases). Germline V gene sequence: CDR1 LNHDA, CDR2 SQIVND (reference sequence). This CDR3 spans 14 amino acids. V lost 8 bases, J lost 5 bases, and 18 bases lay in between.